A single sample is the source of the 14 T cell receptor beta chains below, sequenced in a study of T cells in Graves' hyperthyroidism and ophthalmopathy. Amplification targeted TCR beta CDR3 regions from RNA transcripts. An initial round of RT-PCR targeting the TCR CDR3 relied on the HTBI primer set. MiXCR, applied by TCRdb to the multiplex PCR reads, yields one record per CDR3 protein. The table has approximately 600,000 distinct CDR3 sequences, 12% to 15% seen once; the top ten hold around 7%. Input material: blood. The receptor set was obtained from a woman in her late teens or twenties with Graves' ophthalmopathy.

This clonotype was detected many times. This chain uses TRBV20-1 with TRBJ1-5, with D hard to call. CDR1 DFQATT and CDR2 SNEGSKA come from the germline V gene (reference sequence). CDR3 length: 16 residues. V was cut by 6 bases and J by 6 bases, with 24 bases left in between. The CDR3 DNA follows: TGCAGTGCCCGACCCTTCGACCGGAGTAAGGGTCAGCCCCAGCATTTT. Its protein is CSARPFDRSKGQPQHF.

There are many counts of this clonotype. V and J are TRBV3-1 and TRBJ2-7; TRBD2 might be the D (5 bases). Looked up from germline, CDR1 is LGHDT and CDR2 is YNNKEL (reference sequence). Trimming took off 4 bases at V and 0 bases at J, with 16 bases between the two ends. The CDR3 has 16 residues. The CDR3 bases are TGTGCCAGCAGCCCTAACGGAGGCCTCAGCTCCTACGAGCAGTACTTC. It specifies CASSPNGGLSSYEQYF.

This chain uses TRBV18 with TRBJ1-2; D unresolved. Germline loops: CDR1 KGHSH, CDR2 LQKENI. V was trimmed by 3 bases and J by 8 bases, leaving 19 bases between them. The CDR3 loop spans 15 amino acids. CDR3 DNA: TGTGCCAGCTCACCTCCCTCCGAGACCTCGATGGGCTACACCTTC. It translates to CASSPPSETSMGYTF.

Many counts were recorded for this clonotype. The genes are TRBV12-3 or TRBV12-4 and TRBJ2-7; TRBD2 matches 8 bases. There are 16 residues in the CDR3. V was pared by 1 base and J by 1 base, with 6 bases of the junction left unmatched. The chain's CDR3 is CASSLGQGLGSYEQYF. For the CDR3, the DNA is TGTGCCAGCAGTTTAGGGCAGGGACTAGGTTCCTACGAGCAGTACTTC.

The V gene is TRBV5-1, the J gene TRBJ2-1; 12 nucleotides agree with TRBD2. After removal of 4 bases from V and 4 bases from J, the junction contained 3 bases not matched to a gene. The CDR3 spans 15 residues. Germline CDR1 SGHRS, CDR2 YFSETQ. CDR3 in amino acids: CASSRTSGIYNEQFF. The CDR3 DNA reads as TGCGCCAGCAGCCGGACTAGCGGGATTTACAATGAGCAGTTCTTC.

This clonotype occurred many times. CDR3: CAWAQRLSNYGYTF. The CDR3 region has the DNA TGTGCCTGGGCCCAGCGGCTATCTAACTATGGCTACACCTTC. The chain uses TRBV30 and TRBJ1-2; no firm D call. V was shortened by 5 bases and J by 0 bases, with 13 bases between the two germline ends. Germline CDR1 reads GTSNPN; CDR2 reads SVGIG (reference sequence). This CDR3 is built from 14 residues.

The table lists this clonotype with many counts. The rearrangement links TRBV30 to TRBJ1-1; no reliable D call. Germline CDR1 is GTSNPN and CDR2 is SVGIG (reference sequence). V lost 0 bases, J lost 6 bases, and 8 bases lay in between. The CDR3 has 12 amino acids. The CDR3 here is CAWSVHEPEAFF. CDR3 sequence (DNA): TGTGCCTGGAGTGTACACGAACCTGAAGCTTTCTTT.

This clonotype was seen once. The V call is TRBV27, the J call TRBJ1-4; D gene ambiguous. CDR1 and CDR2 from the germline V gene are MNHEY and SMNVEV (reference sequence). The V end was cut by 3 bases, the J end by 8 bases, with 10 bases between. The CDR3 length is 13 residues. CDR3: CASSFGVGEKLFF. The CDR3 DNA follows: TGTGCCAGCAGTTTCGGGGTGGGCGAAAAACTGTTTTTT.

The chain employs TRBV6-1 and TRBJ1-2, with D perhaps TRBD1 (6 bases). This CDR3 is built from 13 residues. Trimming removed 6 bases from V and 8 bases from J, with 16 bases in between. Germline CDR1 is MNHNS and CDR2 is SASEGT. The CDR3 sequence: CASRGPGAGGYTF. The CDR3 coding sequence is TGTGCCAGCAGGGGGCCGGGGGCAGGGGGCTACACCTTC.

This clonotype was recorded at least ten times. The chain combines TRBV7-8 with TRBJ2-3; D might be TRBD1 (6 bases). Per the germline V gene, CDR1 is SGHVS and CDR2 is FQNEAQ. Between the trimmed V and J ends, which lost 5 bases and 4 bases, there was a span of 16 bases. The CDR3 extends over 15 amino acids. The CDR3 nucleotides are TGTGCCAGCAGCCGCTTGACAGGAGGTGCAGATACGCAGTATTTT. Protein: CASSRLTGGADTQYF.

This clonotype was counted many times. The V call is TRBV11-3, the J call TRBJ2-2, with 9 bases matching TRBD2. V lost 5 bases to trimming and J lost 2 bases; unmatched junction nucleotides: 9. Germline CDR1 and CDR2: SGHNT and YENEEA. This CDR3 is 17 amino acids long. The CDR3 region is CASSPYEREVNTGELFF. In DNA form, the CDR3 reads TGTGCCAGCAGCCCATATGAGCGGGAGGTTAACACCGGGGAGCTGTTTTTT.

This clonotype turned up a few times. The chain joins TRBV28 to TRBJ1-5, with 11 bases aligning to TRBD1. The ends lost 6 bases at V and 7 bases at J; junction bases unmatched: 5. The V gene's germline CDR1 is MDHEN and CDR2 SYDVKM. The CDR3 totals 14 residues. Here the CDR3 DNA reads TGTGCCAGCAGGTGGGGGACAGGGGGACAGCCCCAGCATTTT. Its translation: CASRWGTGGQPQHF.

The chain is built from TRBV6-5 and TRBJ2-6; 7 bases align to TRBD2. With V trimmed by 2 bases and J by 0 bases, 1 base remained unmatched. The CDR3 has 16 residues. From germline, CDR1 is MNHEY and CDR2 SVGAGI. DNA for the CDR3: TGTGCCAGCAGTTACGGGGGGGTCTCTGGGGCCAACGTCCTGACTTTC. This codes for CASSYGGVSGANVLTF.

This clonotype was seen many times. The V call is TRBV4-2, the J call TRBJ2-5, with D perhaps matching TRBD2 (5 bases). CDR1 and CDR2 from the germline V gene are LGHNA and YNFKEQ. This CDR3 contains 14 residues. V lost 0 bases and J lost 5, with 10 bases in between. The CDR3 region has the DNA TGTGCCAGCAGCCAAGATGCCGGGATGGAGACCCAGTACTTC. Translation gives CASSQDAGMETQYF.